Below are 5 T cell receptor beta chains sequenced from a single sample in a study of memory CD4+ T cells and cytomegalovirus serostatus. Clones were read by immunoSEQ multiplex PCR, and TCRdb kept only the in-frame ones, dropping some. The data contain more than 45,000 clones, 82% of them singletons. Single viable CD3+CD4+CD8-CD45RO+ cells were sorted as the memory CD4+ T cells. Sequenced material: memory CD4+ T cells from blood. These receptors came from an adult in good health and CMV-seronegative.

CDR3 loop: CASSSGPSTDTQYF. The CDR3 bases are TGTGCCAGCAGCTCCGGCCCTAGCACAGATACGCAGTATTTT. The chain is built from TRBV11-3 and TRBJ2-3; D is unclear. Per germline, CDR1 SGHNT and CDR2 YENEEA. The CDR3 is made up of 14 amino acids. Trimming took 4 bases from V and 0 from J, leaving 8 bases between them.

This clone was detected only a few times. V is TRBV28 and J is TRBJ1-2, with a tentative D call TRBD1 (5 bases). V was pared by 4 bases and J by 2 bases, with 8 bases between. The CDR3 totals 13 residues. CDR1 MDHEN and CDR2 SYDVKM come from the germline V gene. The CDR3: CASSSHRNYGYTF. CDR3 in DNA: TGTGCCAGCAGTTCCCACAGGAACTATGGCTACACCTTC.

In nucleotides, the CDR3 is TGTGCCAGCAGTTACTCAGACGGTGGAAACACCATATATTTT. This sequence encodes CASSYSDGGNTIYF. V is TRBV6-6 and J is TRBJ1-3; D gene uncertain. The CDR3 has 14 residues. Trimming removed 0 bases from V and 3 bases from J, with 6 bases in between. Per the germline V gene, CDR1 is MNHNY and CDR2 is SVGAGI (reference sequence).

Here the CDR3 reads CASSLAGLETQYF. The CDR3 coding sequence is TGTGCCAGCTCACTAGCGGGGTTAGAGACCCAGTACTTC. The rearrangement uses TRBV18 and TRBJ2-5; TRBD2 matches 8 bases. The length of the CDR3 is 13 residues. CDR1 KGHSH and CDR2 LQKENI come from the germline V gene. J gave up 4 bases and V 4 bases, and 2 bases lay outside the gene matches.

This chain joins TRBV6-5 and TRBJ2-1, with D possibly being TRBD1 (6 bases). V shed 8 bases and J shed 9 bases, with 23 bases lying between them. This CDR3 is built from 15 residues. CDR1 is MNHEY and CDR2 is SVGAGI in the germline V gene. The CDR3 DNA is TGTGCCAGCTACCCCAGACAGGCCCAAGGGGGTGAGCAGTTCTTC. Amino acids: CASYPRQAQGGEQFF.